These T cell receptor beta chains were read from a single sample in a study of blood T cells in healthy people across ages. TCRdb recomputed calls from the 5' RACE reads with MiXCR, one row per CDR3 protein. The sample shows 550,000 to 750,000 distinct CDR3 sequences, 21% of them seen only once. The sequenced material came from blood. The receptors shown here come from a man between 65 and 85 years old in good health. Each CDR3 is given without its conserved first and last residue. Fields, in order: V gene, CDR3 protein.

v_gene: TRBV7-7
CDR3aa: ASSRLAGEETQY

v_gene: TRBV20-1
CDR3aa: SAREARSARTGELF

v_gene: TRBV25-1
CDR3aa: ASSARLQETQY

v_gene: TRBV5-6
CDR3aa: ASSFGQAYYEQY

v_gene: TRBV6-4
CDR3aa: ASSDSSGDEQF

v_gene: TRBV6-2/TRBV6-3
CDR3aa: ASGNPTSDEQF

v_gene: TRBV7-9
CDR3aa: ASSSTGGGLGYNEQF

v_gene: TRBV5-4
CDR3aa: ASSLYGGNNEQF

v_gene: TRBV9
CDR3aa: ASSVTGEIDTQY

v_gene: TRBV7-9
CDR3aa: ASSPEQGIQETQY

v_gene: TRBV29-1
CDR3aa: SASTDNTGELF

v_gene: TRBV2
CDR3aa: ASRGLQNYGYT

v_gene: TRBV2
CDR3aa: ASLLAGGYTDTQY

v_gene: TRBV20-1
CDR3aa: SARVPSGSLDEQF

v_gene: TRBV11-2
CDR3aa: ASRDDDETQY

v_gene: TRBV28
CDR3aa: ASTKGAPVPYSNQPQH

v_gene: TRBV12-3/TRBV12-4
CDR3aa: ASSSADNSPLH

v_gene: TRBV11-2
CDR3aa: ASSLDGRAGDEQY

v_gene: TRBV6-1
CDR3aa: ASRIRTSTYNEQF

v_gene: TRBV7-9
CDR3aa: ASSQLIAGPHNEQF

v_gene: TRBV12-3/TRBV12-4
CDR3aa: ASSPGWRNSPLH

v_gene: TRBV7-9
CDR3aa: ASRSPGHLTGELF

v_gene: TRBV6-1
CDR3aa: ASRDAFLQEQY

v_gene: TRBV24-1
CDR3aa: ATSDRHYLGADTQY

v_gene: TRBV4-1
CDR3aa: ASSRSQGGNEKLF

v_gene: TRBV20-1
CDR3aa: SARPIHYGYT

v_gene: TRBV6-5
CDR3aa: ASSPPGAAETQY

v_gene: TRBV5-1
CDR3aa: ASSYGQGIQETQY

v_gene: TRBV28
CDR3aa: ASSLGWGSETQY

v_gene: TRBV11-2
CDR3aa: ASSLGKTSGGVQETQY

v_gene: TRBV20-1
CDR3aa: SAPERLEQF

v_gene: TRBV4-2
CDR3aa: ASSQGRGNEKLF

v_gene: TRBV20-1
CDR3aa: SARDRVQRGGLMAQY

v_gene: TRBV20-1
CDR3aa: SARGTGMSTEAF

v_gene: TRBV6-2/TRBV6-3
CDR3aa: ASSYFSGRETQY

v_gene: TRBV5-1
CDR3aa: ASSLPGLAASSYEQY